This T cell receptor (beta chain) originates from a study of T cells in localized non-small cell lung cancer. General study findings and limits: Because researchers sequenced only one region of the tumor, heterogeneity is still possible.

Profiled with immunoSEQ multiplex PCR; TCRdb holds only in-frame clones, not every one. Of 1,700 or so clones in the sample, 20% to 25% were seen once. The table lists this clone with a few counts. Antigen specificity is unknown. The V segment lost 3 bases and the J segment 8 bases; nucleotides outside the gene matches: 2. Looked up from germline, CDR1 is MGHDK and CDR2 is SYGVNS. The CDR3 extends over 12 amino acids. This chain connects TRBV25-1 to TRBJ1-1; TRBD1 matches 8 bases. The sequence derives from a man aged 40 to 69 with stage III lung adenocarcinoma. Sequencing used lung tumor tissue, obtained before any cancer treatment. CDR3 protein: CASSEQGAEAFF. The DNA for the CDR3 is TGTGCCAGCAGTGAGCAGGGGGCAGAAGCTTTCTTT.